Sequencing of this TCR beta chain was carried out in a study of breast tumors, draining lymph nodes, adjacent tissues. Study-wide results and limits: Tumor T cell lymph node origin was a supported hypothesis, not proven.

The CDR3 extends over 17 amino acids. The ends were cut back, 3 bases at V and 7 bases at J, with 21 bases in the middle. Germline V lookup: CDR1 KGHDR, CDR2 SFDVKD. Samples came from axillary lymph nodes draining the breast cancer. The table lists this clonotype with many counts. Its specificity is not known. TCRdb used MiXCR to reprocess the multiplex PCR reads, holding one entry per CDR3 protein. This sample yields about 130,000 distinct CDR3 sequences, of which less than 20% are seen a single time; over 3% belongs to the top ten. This chain links TRBV24-1 with TRBJ2-1; D might be TRBD2 (7 bases). Sequencing used axillary lymph node tissue. This sequence was found in a female donor with breast cancer. Some clones in this sample may be carry-over from other donors' samples. The CDR3 region has the DNA TGTGCCACCAGTGATCCGGCGCAGGGGCGGGGGATAAATGAGCAGTTCTTC. As protein: CATSDPAQGRGINEQFF.